These T cell receptor beta chains were read from a single sample in a study of cytotoxic CD8 clonotypes in ibrutinib-treated CLL. Only in-frame clones appear in the TCRdb table, and some are missing; sequencing was by immunoSEQ multiplex PCR. The sample consists of about 130,000 clones, approximately 85% of them appearing once. The material was PBMCs, obtained after 24 months of ibrutinib treatment. The receptors originated from a human donor with chronic lymphocytic leukemia. Each CDR3 is given with its conserved first and last residue. The order of the fields is clone size, J gene, D gene, V gene, CDR3 DNA, CDR3 protein. The D gene is left open where the match is weak. Clone sizes are given selectively: once, few, many, or a class where the clone is expanded.

>-|TRBJ2-5|-|TRBV4-2
TGTGCCAGCAGCTTCCAAGAGACCCAGTACTTC
CASSFQETQYF
>-|TRBJ2-2|TRBD2|TRBV4-3
TGCGCCAGCAGCCAAGGGTGGAGGACTAGCAACACCGGGGAGCTGTTTTTT
CASSQGWRTSNTGELFF
>-|TRBJ2-7|TRBD2|TRBV28
TGTGCCAGCAGTTTAAGTACTAGCGGGAGGTACGAGCAGTACTTC
CASSLSTSGRYEQYF
>-|TRBJ2-1|-|TRBV6-5
TGTGCCAGCAGTGCTTACAATGAGCAGTTCTTC
CASSAYNEQFF
>few|TRBJ1-5|-|TRBV7-2
TGTGCCAGCAGCTTAATTGGGGGCAATCAGCCCCAGCATTTT
CASSLIGGNQPQHF
>-|TRBJ2-7|-|TRBV6-6
TGTGCCAGCACCAAGGGGAACTCCTACGAGCAGTACTTC
CASTKGNSYEQYF
>-|TRBJ1-2|TRBD1|TRBV7-9
TGTGCCACCAGGGCCCTGGGACAGGGAGATAATGGCTACACCTTC
CATRALGQGDNGYTF
>-|TRBJ1-3|-|TRBV10-3
TGTGCCATCAGGGTGCCGGGACAAAAATCTGGAAACACCATATATTTT
CAIRVPGQKSGNTIYF
>-|TRBJ2-7|-|TRBV28
TGTGCCAGCAGTCCAACCACCTACGAGCAGTACTTC
CASSPTTYEQYF
>-|TRBJ2-1|TRBD1|TRBV5-6
TGTGCCAGCAGCTTCCAAGACAGGGGTTGGGAGTTCTTC
CASSFQDRGWEFF
>-|TRBJ1-5|-|TRBV4-2
TGTGCCAGCAGCCAAGCGGGTTATAGCAATCAGCCCCAGCATTTT
CASSQAGYSNQPQHF
>-|TRBJ1-2|-|TRBV4-2
TGTGCCAGCAGCCCCACCCTGGGGGCGCAGCTTGGCTACACCTTC
CASSPTLGAQLGYTF
>-|TRBJ2-1|-|TRBV2
TGTGCCAGCAGTGAACGTCGGGGGGACATCAGTGAGCAGTTCTTC
CASSERRGDISEQFF
>few|TRBJ1-5|-|TRBV19
TGTGCCAGTAGTGGTTCCGATCGGTCCCAGCCCCAGCATTTT
CASSGSDRSQPQHF
>-|TRBJ1-2|-|TRBV23-1
TGCGCCAGCCGGCGACGACAGGTCCTTTATGGGTACACCTTC
CASRRRQVLYGYTF
>-|TRBJ1-1|-|TRBV19
TGTGCCAGTAGTATAGTTTTGGGGGCTGAAGCTTTCTTT
CASSIVLGAEAFF
>-|TRBJ2-7|-|TRBV19
TGTGCCAGTAGGGCGGGAACCTACGAGCAGTACTTC
CASRAGTYEQYF
>-|TRBJ1-2|TRBD1|TRBV18
TGTGCCAGCTCACCGAAGACAGGGGGTCATACCTTC
CASSPKTGGHTF
>-|TRBJ2-5|-|TRBV7-7
TGTGCCAGCAGCTTAGTTCACGAGACCCAGTACTTC
CASSLVHETQYF
>-|TRBJ1-5|-|TRBV7-2
TGTGCCAGCAGCCGAAAGGACCAGCCCCAGCATTTT
CASSRKDQPQHF
>-|TRBJ2-1|-|TRBV20-1
TGCAGTGCCCTCCCCAAGGATGAGCAGTTCTTC
CSALPKDEQFF
>-|TRBJ1-4|-|TRBV7-2
TGTGCCAGCAGCTTAGGGAATTGGGCAACTAATGAAAAACTGTTTTTT
CASSLGNWATNEKLFF
>-|TRBJ1-2|-|TRBV5-1
TGCGCCAGCAGCTTGGATCCTCCGAACTTTAACTATGGCTACACCTTC
CASSLDPPNFNYGYTF
>-|TRBJ2-5|TRBD1|TRBV7-2
TGTGCCAGCAGCCAAGGGGGTACAGGGGAAGAGACCCAGTACTTC
CASSQGGTGEETQYF
>-|TRBJ1-2|-|TRBV4-2
TGTGCCAGCAGCCAAGATGTGGGCAGTAACTATGGCTACACCTTC
CASSQDVGSNYGYTF